This T cell receptor beta chain came from a study of Ad26.COV2.S vaccination and SARS-CoV-2 variants. Sample treatment: roughly 19 received Ad26.COV2.S at low or high dose, single or two shots; several received placebo; per-sample allocation not given. The investigators took samples on day 63 after the first vaccine or placebo injection. Sequencing used immunoSEQ multiplex PCR; TCRdb keeps in-frame clones, though not all of them. The sample gives some 290,000 clones, about 82% of which show up once; around 1.9% is in the top ten. Comment on this clone: This CDR3 is also generated by other DNA sequences in the sample.

Germline V lookup: CDR1 DFQATT, CDR2 SNEGSKA (reference sequence). V lost 4 bases and J 4 bases, leaving 2 bases between the germline ends. The CDR3 has 10 residues. The material was peripheral blood, obtained in a trial of Ad26.COV2.S vaccine versus placebo. The chain is built from TRBV20-1 and TRBJ2-1, with unresolved D. The sequence was obtained from a person between 18 and 65 years old who received the Ad26.COV2.S COVID-19 vaccine or a placebo. The CDR3 is CSATYNEQFF. In DNA, the CDR3 is TGCAGTGCTACATACAATGAGCAGTTCTTC.